The 19 T cell receptor beta chains in this list originate from one sample, sequenced in a study of Graves' ophthalmopathy and Graves' hyperthyroidism. The study amplified TCR beta CDR3 regions using RNA transcripts. Second-round multiplex PCR followed a first-round RT-PCR using HTBI primers. TCRdb passed the multiplex PCR reads through MiXCR, listing each CDR3 protein once. The table has around 1,000,000 distinct CDR3 sequences, roughly 35% seen once. What was sequenced was peripheral blood or thyroid tissue (not recorded which). These receptors all come from an adult man with Graves' hyperthyroidism.

Notes on this clonotype: This could be a read error, since a much larger clone is one nucleotide away. The genes are TRBV7-8 and TRBJ2-5, with TRBD1 as a possible D gene (6 bases). The CDR3 has 15 amino acids. From germline, CDR1 is SGHVS and CDR2 FQNEAQ. This CDR3 is CGSRRLQGSGETQYF. DNA of the CDR3: TGTGGCAGCAGACGGCTACAGGGTAGTGGAGAGACCCAGTACTTC.

This clonotype was seen more than once but under ten times. The gene calls are TRBV19 and TRBJ2-7; 7 bases match TRBD2. The CDR3 length is 16 residues. V shed 1 base, J shed 3 bases, and the junction held 9 bases outside the gene matches. Germline V gene lookup returns CDR1 LNHDA and CDR2 SQIVND (reference sequence). The CDR3 coding sequence is TGTGCCAGTAGTATAGCCGTGGGGGAGGGCCACTACGAGCAGTACTTC. It is translated as CASSIAVGEGHYEQYF. Full variable domain (missing parts from reference TRBV19 and TRBJ2-7): DGGITQSPKYLFRKEGQNVTLSCEQNLNHDAMYWYRQDPGQGLRLIYYSQIVNDFQKGDIAEGYSVSREKKESFPLTVTSAQKNPTAFYLCASSIAVGEGHYEQYFGPGTRLTVT.

Points on this clonotype: Here the CDR3 omits its conserved ending phenylalanine or tryptophan, so a read error is the likely source. The DNA is left out, because the CDR3 cannot be placed on it with certainty; the CDR3 is given as TCRdb lists it. The chain employs TRBV19 and TRBJ2-6; TRBD1 is the table's D call, not checked against the DNA. Germline V gives CDR1 LNHDA, CDR2 SQIVND (reference sequence). Counting both end residues, the CDR3 totals 10 amino acids. This CDR3 reads CARHDRCSYT.

The V and J genes are TRBV20-1 and TRBJ2-7; 7 positions agree with TRBD2. Unmatched junction bases numbered 4, after V lost 5 bases and J lost 6 bases. CDR1 DFQATT and CDR2 SNEGSKA come from the germline V gene (reference sequence). The CDR3 contains 11 residues. CDR3 DNA sequence: TGCAGTGCTGGGGGGGAGCCCGAGCAGTACTTC. Amino acids: CSAGGEPEQYF.

V usage is TRBV6-6 and J usage is TRBJ2-2; 11 bases agree with TRBD2. Per germline, CDR1 MNHNY and CDR2 SVGAGI (reference sequence). With 6 bases clipped from V and 5 bases from J, the junction kept 5 bases outside the gene matches. The CDR3 covers 15 residues. The CDR3 region has the DNA TGTGCCAGCAGCGAGACTAGCGGGGTTACCGGGGAGCTGTTTTTT. Translation gives CASSETSGVTGELFF.

This clonotype was picked up many times. The chain combines TRBV7-6 with TRBJ1-1, with D unresolved. CDR3 length equals 13 residues. In germline, CDR1 is SGHVS, CDR2 FNYEAQ. V was cut by 1 base and J by 6 bases, with 9 bases left in between. CDR3 region: CASSLEFGSEAFF. The CDR3, as DNA: TGTGCCAGCAGCTTAGAATTTGGCTCTGAAGCTTTCTTT.

This sequence joins TRBV6-6 and TRBJ2-7, with 8 positions matching TRBD2. The CDR3 covers 14 residues. CDR1 and CDR2 from the germline V gene are MNHNY and SVGAGI (reference sequence). With 6 bases clipped from V and 2 bases from J, the junction kept 6 bases outside the gene matches. As DNA, the CDR3 is TGTGCCAGCAGGAGTAGCGGGGCGCCCTACGAGCAGTACTTC. Translating gives CASRSSGAPYEQYF.

The V and J genes are TRBV3-1 and TRBJ1-1; 8 nucleotides agree with TRBD1. The germline V gene encodes CDR1 LGHDT and CDR2 YNNKEL (reference sequence). J lost 3 bases, V lost 1 base, and 4 bases had no gene match. The CDR3 covers 15 residues. CDR3 nucleotides: TGTGCCAGCAGCCAAGTACAGGGGGGGTACACTGAAGCTTTCTTT. This translates into CASSQVQGGYTEAFF.

This clonotype came up many times. CDR3 in amino acids: CSVDVYTGSGANVLTF. CDR3 nucleotide sequence: TGCAGCGTTGACGTATACACAGGGAGCGGGGCCAACGTCCTGACTTTC. The V and J genes are TRBV29-1 and TRBJ2-6, with a tentative D call TRBD1 (6 bases). V was clipped by 3 bases and J by 4 bases, with 16 bases between them. The CDR3 loop spans 16 amino acids. Germline V CDR1 and CDR2: SQVTM, ANQGSEA. The full variable domain, rest sourced from reference TRBV29-1 and TRBJ2-6, is SAVISQKPSRDICQRGTSLTIQCQVDSQVTMMFWYRQQPGQSLTLIATANQGSEATYESGFVIDKFPISRPNLTFSTLTVSNMSPEDSSIYLCSVDVYTGSGANVLTFGAGSRLTVL.

The chain couples TRBV20-1 to TRBJ1-2; D may be TRBD1 (6 bases). The CDR3 is made up of 14 amino acids. V lost 5 bases and J 4 bases, leaving 17 bases between the germline ends. Looked up from germline, CDR1 is DFQATT and CDR2 is SNEGSKA (reference sequence). DNA of the CDR3: TGCAGTGCTGCGGACAGATCCTCTCCCTATGGCTACACCTTC. It translates to CSAADRSSPYGYTF.

This clonotype was recorded many times. The rearrangement uses TRBV20-1 and TRBJ1-6; 9 bases fit TRBD1. Germline values: CDR1 DFQATT, CDR2 SNEGSKA (reference sequence). The CDR3 covers 14 residues. The V gene end was trimmed by 3 bases and the J gene end by 8 bases; junction bases not matched to a gene: 5. CDR3 amino acids: CSARKGQGHSPLHF. In nucleotides, the CDR3 is TGCAGTGCTAGGAAGGGACAGGGACATTCACCCCTCCACTTT.

This clonotype was counted between two and nine times. The V and J genes are TRBV6-5 and TRBJ2-7; no definite D call. Trimming took 6 bases from V and 0 from J, leaving 15 bases between them. Germline assignment: CDR1 MNHEY and CDR2 SVGAGI. The CDR3 has 15 amino acids. CDR3 bases: TGTGCCAGCAGATACCGCCCAGTAGCCTCCTACGAGCAGTACTTC. It yields the protein CASRYRPVASYEQYF.

This clonotype was seen only once. The CDR3 nucleotides are TGTGCCAGCAGCCAAGAACTGAGGCAGAGCACCGGGGAGCTGTTTTTT. This sequence encodes CASSQELRQSTGELFF. The chain combines TRBV7-9 with TRBJ2-2; the D is unclear. Germline values: CDR1 SEHNR, CDR2 FQNEAQ (reference sequence). The CDR3 length is 16 residues. Trimming stripped 5 bases from V and 4 bases from J, with 17 bases between. The full variable domain, rest sourced from reference TRBV7-9 and TRBJ2-2, is DTGVSQNPRHKITKRGQNVTFRCDPISEHNRLYWYRQTLGQGPEFLTYFQNEAQLEKSRLLSDRFSAERPKGSFSTLEIQRTEQGDSAMYLCASSQELRQSTGELFFGEGSRLTVL.

Ten or more counts support this clonotype. This sequence joins TRBV11-2 and TRBJ2-7; maybe TRBD1 (6 bases). This CDR3 is 15 amino acids long. Germline V lookup: CDR1 SGHAT, CDR2 FQNNGV. Trimming removed 0 bases from V and 3 bases from J, with 12 bases in between. The CDR3 here is CASSLDRGLIYEQYF. The CDR3 DNA is TGTGCCAGCAGCTTAGACAGGGGCCTAATCTACGAGCAGTACTTC.

With regard to this clonotype: A read error may be the cause here, since a much bigger clone is one base away. The rearrangement links TRBV19 to TRBJ2-7; 7 positions match TRBD1. The CDR3 covers 13 residues. Germline CDR1 LNHDA, CDR2 SQIVND (reference sequence). J was trimmed by 9 bases and V by 5 bases; bases with no gene match: 10. CDR3 region: CASSVQQGIGQYF. The CDR3 bases are TGTGCCAGTAGTGTTCAACAGGGGATCGGGCAGTACTTC.

This clonotype appeared a few times. The chain joins TRBV7-9 to TRBJ2-7; D might be TRBD1 (6 bases). The CDR3 contains 15 residues. Germline loops: CDR1 SEHNR, CDR2 FQNEAQ (reference sequence). With 5 bases removed from V and 1 base from J, the gap between germline ends came to 15 bases. As DNA, the CDR3 is TGTGCCAGCAGCCCCCGACCGACAGGTTCCTACGAGCAGTACTTC. Its translation: CASSPRPTGSYEQYF.

This clonotype came up a few times. The V call is TRBV7-8, the J call TRBJ1-1; possible D gene TRBD1, 5 bases. CDR3 length: 17 amino acids. In germline, CDR1 is SGHVS, CDR2 FQNEAQ. V gave up 1 base and J gave up 6 bases, with 21 bases separating them. The CDR3 DNA reads as TGTGCCAGCAGCTTAGTCCCGGGGGTGCAGTTCGGATCTGAAGCTTTCTTT. The encoded protein is CASSLVPGVQFGSEAFF.

V gene TRBV12-3 or TRBV12-4 combines with J gene TRBJ2-7; the D is unclear. Trimming stripped 7 bases from V and 0 bases from J, with 13 bases between. The CDR3 runs to 14 residues. The CDR3 coding sequence is TGTGCCAGCACTACCCGACCCTACTCCTACGAGCAGTACTTC. Its translation: CASTTRPYSYEQYF.

This clonotype was seen repeatedly, ten times or more. This chain joins TRBV20-1 and TRBJ2-7, with 8 bases that match TRBD2. With 0 bases clipped from V and 2 bases from J, the junction kept 6 bases outside the gene matches. The germline CDR1 and CDR2 sequences are DFQATT and SNEGSKA (reference sequence). This CDR3 region has 15 residues. In nucleotides, the CDR3 is TGCAGTGCTAGAGATATTAGCGGGATACCCTACGAGCAGTACTTC. Translated: CSARDISGIPYEQYF.